This TCR beta chain emerged from a study of tumor-infiltrating lymphocytes in primary liver carcinoma. Study summary: The patients presented with primary liver carcinoma, which was managed through surgical resection.

A primer in the constant region served to generate TCR beta cDNA from 450 to 600 ng of total RNA. What produced the TCR beta libraries was three nested multiplex PCR rounds using slightly modified ARM-PCR. Two initial PCR rounds of roughly 10 cycles each paired TRBV1-TRBV30 forward primers with a C-beta reverse primer. TCRdb re-derived calls from the multiplex PCR reads in MiXCR, one entry per CDR3 protein. The sample has about 320,000 distinct CDR3 sequences, around three fifths seen once. This CDR3 comprises 11 residues. Germline DNA was also extracted, and blood RNA derived from unsorted whole blood. Collected before surgery were four milliliters of peripheral blood.

V gene TRBV12-3 or TRBV12-4 combines with J gene TRBJ2-7; no definite D call. The closer fit of TRBJ2-1 to the DNA end suggests the J call may be wrong. The receptor comes from a man aged 40-49 years with primary liver carcinoma and hepatitis B virus infection. The sample comprised peripheral blood. CDR3 residues: CASSFGDEQFF. CDR3 bases: TGTGCCAGCAGTTTTGGGGATGAGCAGTTCTTC.